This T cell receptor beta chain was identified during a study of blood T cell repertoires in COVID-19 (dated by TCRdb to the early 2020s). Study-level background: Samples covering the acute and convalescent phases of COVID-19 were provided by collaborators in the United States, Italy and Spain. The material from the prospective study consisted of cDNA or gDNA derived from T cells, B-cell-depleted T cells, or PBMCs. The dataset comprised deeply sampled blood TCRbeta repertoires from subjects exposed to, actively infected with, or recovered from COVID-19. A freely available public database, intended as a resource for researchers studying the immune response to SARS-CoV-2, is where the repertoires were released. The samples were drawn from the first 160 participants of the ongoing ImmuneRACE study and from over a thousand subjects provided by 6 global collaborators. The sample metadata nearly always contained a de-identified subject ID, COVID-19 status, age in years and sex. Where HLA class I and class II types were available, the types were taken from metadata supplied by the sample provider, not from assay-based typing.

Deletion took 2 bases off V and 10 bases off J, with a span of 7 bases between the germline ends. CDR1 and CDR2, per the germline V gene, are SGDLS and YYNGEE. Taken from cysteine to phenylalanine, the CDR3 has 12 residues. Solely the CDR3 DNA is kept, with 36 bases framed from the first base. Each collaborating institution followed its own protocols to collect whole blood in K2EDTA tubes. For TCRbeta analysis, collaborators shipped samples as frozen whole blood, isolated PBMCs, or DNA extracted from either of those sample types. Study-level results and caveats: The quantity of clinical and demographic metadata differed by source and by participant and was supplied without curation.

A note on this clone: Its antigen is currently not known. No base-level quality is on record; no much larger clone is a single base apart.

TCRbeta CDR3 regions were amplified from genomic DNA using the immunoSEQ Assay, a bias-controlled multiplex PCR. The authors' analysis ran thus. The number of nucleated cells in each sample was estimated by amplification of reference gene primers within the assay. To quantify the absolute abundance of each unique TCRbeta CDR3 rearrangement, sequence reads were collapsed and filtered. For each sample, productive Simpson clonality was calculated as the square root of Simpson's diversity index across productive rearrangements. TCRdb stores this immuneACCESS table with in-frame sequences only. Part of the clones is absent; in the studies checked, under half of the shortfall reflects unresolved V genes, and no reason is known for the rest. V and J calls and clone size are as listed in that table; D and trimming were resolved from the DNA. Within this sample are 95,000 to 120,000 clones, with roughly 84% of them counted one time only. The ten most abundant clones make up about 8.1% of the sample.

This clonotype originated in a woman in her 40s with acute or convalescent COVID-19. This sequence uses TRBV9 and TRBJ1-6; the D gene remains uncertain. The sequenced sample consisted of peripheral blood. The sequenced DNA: TGTGCCAGCAGCGTGGAGGAGTCACCCCTCCACTTT. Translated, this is CASSVEESPLHF.